This entry describes one T cell receptor (beta chain). The V gene lost 1 base and the J gene lost 0 bases, with 11 bases spanning the gap. CDR1 and CDR2 from the germline V gene are KGHSH and LQKENI. The CDR3 consists of 16 residues. Alongside a J-beta primer mix, a sample-barcoded 5' primer served in a second PCR lasting roughly 7 to 12 cycles. Via MiXCR, TCRdb re-called the 5' RACE reads, giving one row per CDR3 protein. The sample holds some 900,000 distinct CDR3 sequences; around 26% are singletons and the top ten take 15% to 20%. This entry belongs to a study of blood T cells in healthy people across ages. Across the study: T cells yielded about one barcoded beta molecule per two cells through template switching.

Sequencing was carried out using blood. The TCR was taken from a woman of 80 years or more in good health. The gene calls are TRBV18 and TRBJ2-3; D not resolved. The CDR3 protein is CASSPQGVPSTDTQYF. CDR3 nucleotide sequence: TGTGCCAGCTCACCACAAGGCGTTCCTAGCACAGATACGCAGTATTTT.